This TCR beta chain is from a study of T cell responses to AZD1222 COVID-19 vaccine. The study, taken as a whole, reports: Spike as a whole was targeted by vaccine-associated CD4 TCRs, dominant at 160-218 and 743-854. Donor demographics were predominantly white British with a female majority; clonal diversity may be underestimated. The study reported that nearly half of spike-specific TCRs target unmutated variant regions.

The data were produced by immunoSEQ multiplex PCR, yet TCRdb's version contains in-frame clones alone and is incomplete. The table records about 110,000 clones, 88% of them present only once. The CDR3 runs 15 residues. Germline V gene sequence: CDR1 SGDLS, CDR2 YYNGEE. Trimming pared 7 bases from V and 1 base from J, leaving 18 bases between. By proportion, this clone is medium-sized. What it binds is unknown. V is TRBV9 and J is TRBJ2-7; D may be TRBD1 or TRBD2 (6 bases each). This sample comprised peripheral blood, obtained on day 0 of MenACWY control vaccination. This TCR was recovered from an adult in good health. The CDR3 region has the DNA TGTGCCAGCCAGAGGGGGGACGGTTCATCCTACGAGCAGTACTTC. Translation: CASQRGDGSSYEQYF.